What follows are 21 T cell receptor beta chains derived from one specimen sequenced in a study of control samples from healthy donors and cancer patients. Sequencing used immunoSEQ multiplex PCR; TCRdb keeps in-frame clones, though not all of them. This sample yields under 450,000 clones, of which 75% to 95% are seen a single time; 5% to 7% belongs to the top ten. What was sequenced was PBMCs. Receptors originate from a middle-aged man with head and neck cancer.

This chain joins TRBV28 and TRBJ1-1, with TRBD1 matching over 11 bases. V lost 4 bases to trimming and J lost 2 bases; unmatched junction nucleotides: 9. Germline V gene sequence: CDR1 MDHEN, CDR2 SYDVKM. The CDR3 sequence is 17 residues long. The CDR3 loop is CASSSPAGTGGNTEAFF. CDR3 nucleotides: TGTGCCAGCAGTTCCCCGGCCGGGACAGGGGGTAACACTGAAGCTTTCTTT.

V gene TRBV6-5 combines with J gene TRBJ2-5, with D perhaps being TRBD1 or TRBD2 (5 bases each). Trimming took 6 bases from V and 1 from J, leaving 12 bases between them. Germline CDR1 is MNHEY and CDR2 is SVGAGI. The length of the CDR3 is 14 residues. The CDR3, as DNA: TGTGCCAGCAGAGTAACCGGGGCCCAAGAGACCCAGTACTTC. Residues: CASRVTGAQETQYF.

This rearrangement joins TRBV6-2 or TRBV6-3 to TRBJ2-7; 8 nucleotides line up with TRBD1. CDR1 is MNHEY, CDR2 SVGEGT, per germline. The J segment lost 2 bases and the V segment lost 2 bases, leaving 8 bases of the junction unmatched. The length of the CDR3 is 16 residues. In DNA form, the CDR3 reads TGTGCCAGCAGTTACCCCCGACAGGGGATCCCCTACGAGCAGTACTTC. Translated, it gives CASSYPRQGIPYEQYF.

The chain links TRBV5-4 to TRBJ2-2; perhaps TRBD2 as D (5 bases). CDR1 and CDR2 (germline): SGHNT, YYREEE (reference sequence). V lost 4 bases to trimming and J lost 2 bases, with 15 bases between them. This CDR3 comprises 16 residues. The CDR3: CASSRFHGENTGELFF. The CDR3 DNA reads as TGTGCCAGCAGCCGGTTTCACGGGGAAAACACCGGGGAGCTGTTTTTT. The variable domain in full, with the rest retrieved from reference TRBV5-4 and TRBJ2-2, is ETGVTQSPTHLIKTRGQQVTLRCSSQSGHNTVSWYQQALGQGPQFIFQYYREEENGRGNFPPRFSGLQFPNYSSELNVNALELDDSALYLCASSRFHGENTGELFFGEGSRLTVL.

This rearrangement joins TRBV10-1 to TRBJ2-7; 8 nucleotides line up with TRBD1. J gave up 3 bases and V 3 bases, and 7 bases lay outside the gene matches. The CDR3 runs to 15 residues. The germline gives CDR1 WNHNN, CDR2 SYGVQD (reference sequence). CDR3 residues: CASSDTGTGGYEQYF. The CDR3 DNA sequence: TGCGCCAGCAGTGACACCGGGACAGGAGGCTACGAGCAGTACTTC.

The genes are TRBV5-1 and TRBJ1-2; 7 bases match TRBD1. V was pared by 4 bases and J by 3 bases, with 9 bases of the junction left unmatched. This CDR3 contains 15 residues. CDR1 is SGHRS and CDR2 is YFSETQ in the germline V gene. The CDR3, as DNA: TGCGCCAGCAGCGTCCAGGGGGGCGGGGACTATGGCTACACCTTC. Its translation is CASSVQGGGDYGYTF.

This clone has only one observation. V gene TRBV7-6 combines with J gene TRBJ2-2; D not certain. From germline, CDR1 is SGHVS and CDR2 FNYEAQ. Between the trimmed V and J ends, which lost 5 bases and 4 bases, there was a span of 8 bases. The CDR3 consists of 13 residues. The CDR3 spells CASSTQRTGELFF. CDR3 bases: TGTGCCAGCAGCACCCAGCGCACCGGGGAGCTGTTTTTT.

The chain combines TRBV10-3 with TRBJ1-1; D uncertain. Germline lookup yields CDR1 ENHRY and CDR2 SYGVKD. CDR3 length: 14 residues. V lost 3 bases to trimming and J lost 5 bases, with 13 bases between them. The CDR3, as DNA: TGTGCCATCAGTGACAATCGGGCGAGAACTGAAGCTTTCTTT. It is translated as CAISDNRARTEAFF.

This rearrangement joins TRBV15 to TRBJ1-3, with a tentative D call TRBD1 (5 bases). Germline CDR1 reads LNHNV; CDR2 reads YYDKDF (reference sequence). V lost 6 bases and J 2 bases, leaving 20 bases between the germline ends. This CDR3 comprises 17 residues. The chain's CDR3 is CATREGVGSVPGNTIYF. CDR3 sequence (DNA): TGTGCCACCAGGGAAGGGGTTGGGTCGGTTCCTGGAAACACCATATATTTT.

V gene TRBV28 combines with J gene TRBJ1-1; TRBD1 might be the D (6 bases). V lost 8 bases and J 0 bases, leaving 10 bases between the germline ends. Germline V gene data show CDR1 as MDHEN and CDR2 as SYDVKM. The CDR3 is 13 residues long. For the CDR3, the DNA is TGTGCCAGCGGGGGCGAGGTGAACACTGAAGCTTTCTTT. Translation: CASGGEVNTEAFF.

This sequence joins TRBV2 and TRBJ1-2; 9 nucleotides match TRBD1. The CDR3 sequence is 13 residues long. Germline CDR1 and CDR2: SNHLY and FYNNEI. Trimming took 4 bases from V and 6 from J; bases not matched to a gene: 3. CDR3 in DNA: TGTGCCAGCAGTGGGGACAGGGTCGATGGCTACACCTTC. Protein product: CASSGDRVDGYTF.

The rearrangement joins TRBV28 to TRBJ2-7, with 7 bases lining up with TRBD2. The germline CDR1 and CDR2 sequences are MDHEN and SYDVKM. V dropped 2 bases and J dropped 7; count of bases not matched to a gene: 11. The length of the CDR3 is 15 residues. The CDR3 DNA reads TGTGCCAGCAGTTTAGGATGGGGGGGATCACGGGAGCAGTACTTC. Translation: CASSLGWGGSREQYF.

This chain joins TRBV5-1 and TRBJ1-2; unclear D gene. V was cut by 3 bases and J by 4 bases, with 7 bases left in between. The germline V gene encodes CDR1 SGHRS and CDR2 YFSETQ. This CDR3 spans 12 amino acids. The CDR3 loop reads CASSSPGYGYTF. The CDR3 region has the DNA TGCGCCAGCAGCTCACCAGGCTATGGCTACACCTTC.

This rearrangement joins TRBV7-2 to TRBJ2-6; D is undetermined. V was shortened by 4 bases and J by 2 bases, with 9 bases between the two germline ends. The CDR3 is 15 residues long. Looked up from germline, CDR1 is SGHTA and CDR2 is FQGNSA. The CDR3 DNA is TGTGCCAGCAGCTGGGGATTACCTGGGGCCAACGTCCTGACTTTC. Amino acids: CASSWGLPGANVLTF.

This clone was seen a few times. CDR3 protein: CASSDLTEETQYF. The CDR3 nucleotides read TGCGCCAGCAGCGACCTAACGGAAGAGACCCAGTACTTC. The chain is built from TRBV5-1 and TRBJ2-5; D ambiguous. The V end was cut by 4 bases, the J end by 3 bases, with 10 bases between. The germline V gene has CDR1 SGHRS and CDR2 YFSETQ. This CDR3 has 13 amino acids.

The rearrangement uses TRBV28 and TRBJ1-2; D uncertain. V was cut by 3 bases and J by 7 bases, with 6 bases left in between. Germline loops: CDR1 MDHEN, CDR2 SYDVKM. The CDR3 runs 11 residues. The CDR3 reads CASSFGGGYTF. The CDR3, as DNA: TGTGCCAGCAGTTTCGGTGGTGGCTACACCTTC.

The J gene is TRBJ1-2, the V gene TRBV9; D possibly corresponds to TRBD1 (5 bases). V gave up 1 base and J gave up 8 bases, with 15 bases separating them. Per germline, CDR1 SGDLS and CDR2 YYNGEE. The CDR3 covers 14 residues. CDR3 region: CASSVLHRFAGYTF. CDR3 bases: TGTGCCAGCAGCGTACTCCACAGGTTTGCCGGCTACACCTTC.

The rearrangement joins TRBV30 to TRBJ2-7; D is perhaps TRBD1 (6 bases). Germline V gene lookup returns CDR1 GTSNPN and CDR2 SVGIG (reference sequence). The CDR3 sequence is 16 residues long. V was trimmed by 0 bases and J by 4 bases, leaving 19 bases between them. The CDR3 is CAWSVPVTQGRYEQYF. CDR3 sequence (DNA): TGTGCCTGGAGTGTACCCGTGACTCAGGGGCGGTACGAGCAGTACTTC.

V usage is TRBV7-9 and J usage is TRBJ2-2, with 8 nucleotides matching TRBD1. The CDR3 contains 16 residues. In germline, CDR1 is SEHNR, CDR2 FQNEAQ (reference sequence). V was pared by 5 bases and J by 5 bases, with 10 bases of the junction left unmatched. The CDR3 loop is CASSLKTGVSTGELFF. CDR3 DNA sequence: TGTGCCAGCAGCCTTAAGACAGGGGTTTCGACCGGGGAGCTGTTTTTT.

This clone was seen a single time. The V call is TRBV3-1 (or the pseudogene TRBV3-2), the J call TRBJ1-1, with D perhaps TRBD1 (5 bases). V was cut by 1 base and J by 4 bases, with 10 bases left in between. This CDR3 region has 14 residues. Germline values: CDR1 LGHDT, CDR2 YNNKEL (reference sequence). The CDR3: CASSQARGGTEAFF. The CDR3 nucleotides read TGTGCCAGCAGCCAAGCGAGGGGTGGCACTGAAGCTTTCTTT.

The CDR3 sequence: CASSTTGVSGNTIYF. As DNA, the CDR3 is TGCGCCAGCAGCACGACAGGGGTGTCTGGAAACACCATATATTTT. This sequence joins TRBV5-1 and TRBJ1-3; 8 nucleotides match TRBD1. The V and J ends lost 4 bases and 1 base, in that order; junction bases with no gene match: 4. This CDR3 is 15 amino acids long. In germline, CDR1 is SGHRS, CDR2 YFSETQ.